This T cell receptor (beta chain) was identified in a study of T cells in Graves' hyperthyroidism and ophthalmopathy. The study, taken as a whole, reports: Within blood appeared most thyroid clonotypes that had expanded above 0.001. The model anticipated ophthalmopathy a median about six months pre-onset.

RNA transcripts provided the source from which TCR beta CDR3 regions were amplified. HTBI primers were the set used in a first-round RT-PCR of the TCR CDR3. TCRdb called the multiplex PCR reads again in MiXCR, with one record for every CDR3 protein. The table has roughly 640,000 distinct CDR3 sequences, about 16% seen once. There are a few counts of this clonotype. Its antigen is not identified. PBMCs stemmed from 10 ml fresh peripheral blood. The germline V and J ends were trimmed by 3 bases and 6 bases, with 20 bases remaining between them. Germline loops: CDR1 SGHAT, CDR2 FQNNGV. The CDR3 extends over 17 amino acids.

The clonotype originates from a woman aged 35 to 49 with Graves' ophthalmopathy. The V and J genes are TRBV11-2 and TRBJ2-2, with D possibly being TRBD1 (6 bases). The sample comprised blood. CDR3 amino acids: CASSLNVGAGKPGELFF. The CDR3 coding sequence is TGTGCCAGCAGCTTGAATGTGGGGGCAGGGAAACCCGGGGAGCTGTTTTTT. The full variable domain, its missing parts supplied by reference TRBV11-2 and TRBJ2-2, is EAGVAQSPRYKIIEKRQSVAFWCNPISGHATLYWYQQILGQGPKLLIQFQNNGVVDDSQLPKDRFSAERLKGVDSTLKIQPAKLEDSAVYLCASSLNVGAGKPGELFFGEGSRLTVL.